The T cell receptor (beta chain) described here comes from a study of T cell changes during pregnancy in multiple sclerosis. CDR3 length equals 16 residues. Trimming removed 0 bases at V and 2 bases at J, with 12 bases between. Germline V gives CDR1 SGDLS, CDR2 YYNGEE. Only in-frame clones appear in the TCRdb table, and some are missing; sequencing was by immunoSEQ multiplex PCR. Here the sample spans some 93,000 clones, roughly 91% being singletons. The material sequenced was peripheral blood, taken after pregnancy. The TCR sequence derives from a female donor in good health, enrolled as a control in a pregnancy study. The J gene is TRBJ2-1, the V gene TRBV9, with unresolved D. The CDR3 here is CASSVVGSNAYNEQFF. The CDR3 DNA reads TGTGCCAGCAGCGTAGTAGGTAGCAACGCCTACAATGAGCAGTTCTTC. Filled out from reference TRBV9 and TRBJ2-1, the complete variable domain reads DSGVTQTPKHLITATGQRVTLRCSPRSGDLSVYWYQQSLDQGLQFLIQYYNGEERAKGNILERFSAQQFPDLHSELNLSSLELGDSALYFCASSVVGSNAYNEQFFGPGTRLTVL.